The sample holds one count of the clone carrying this T cell receptor (beta chain). Its antigen is not identified. This sample was included in a study of cytomegalovirus exposure and HLA in healthy donors. Study-wide points: Confirmation in vitro established that three CMV-associated chains were specific for CMV antigens. It was reportedly the case that the classifier diagnosed cytomegalovirus status with high specificity and sensitivity. Researchers counted around 150 TCR beta chains as cytomegalovirus-associated.

Sequenced by immunoSEQ multiplex PCR; TCRdb stores in-frame clones only, minus some. Among just under 75,000 clones, 94% were seen once, and the ten largest hold 3.2%. The V gene's germline CDR1 is SGHAT and CDR2 FQNNGV. The CDR3 length is 16 residues. V gave up 0 bases and J gave up 1 base; unmatched junction bases: 5. Sequencing input: PBMCs. This TCR was sampled from a woman aged 18-29 years in good health and CMV-seropositive. The chain uses TRBV11-2 and TRBJ2-7, with 8 bases matching TRBD1. In nucleotides, the CDR3 is TGTGCCAGCAGCTTAGATCTCGGGACAGGTTCCTACGAGCAGTACTTC. Protein: CASSLDLGTGSYEQYF.